This is a list of T cell receptor beta chains from one sample in a study of CD8 T cells in ankylosing spondylitis. Using its own MiXCR run on the 5' RACE reads, TCRdb lists one record per CDR3 protein. The profile shows some 150,000 distinct CDR3 sequences, more than 9.5% of them singletons. The sample consisted of blood, either unsorted or a sorted T cell fraction (not recorded which). These receptors were obtained from a female donor with ankylosing spondylitis or in good health (not recorded which). Each CDR3 is given with its conserved first and last residue. The D gene is left open where the match is weak. Size is omitted from some rows. Given values are once, few, many or a class for expanded clones.

>-|TRBJ1-1|many|TRBV7-8
CASSLGPDRWTEAFF
TGTGCCAGCAGCCTAGGCCCAGACAGATGGACTGAAGCTTTCTTT
>TRBD1|TRBJ2-1|many|TRBV20-1
CSASGEDRVAYNEQFF
TGCAGTGCTAGCGGAGAGGACAGGGTCGCCTACAATGAGCAGTTCTTC
>-|TRBJ2-3|few|TRBV10-3
CATRTVSTDTQYF
TGTGCCACGAGGACAGTTAGCACAGATACGCAGTATTTT
>-|TRBJ2-5|-|TRBV7-2
CASSLVRGGIQETQYF
TGTGCCAGCAGCTTAGTTCGAGGGGGAATTCAAGAGACCCAGTACTTC
>TRBD1|TRBJ2-1|many|TRBV7-8
CASSVDRAHEQFF
TGTGCCAGCAGCGTCGACAGGGCTCATGAGCAGTTCTTC
>-|TRBJ2-3|few|TRBV18
CASSPPRQDKDTQYF
TGTGCCAGCTCACCACCCCGACAGGACAAAGATACGCAGTATTTT
>-|TRBJ2-5|few|TRBV7-3
CASSVSGGGQETQYF
TGTGCCAGCAGCGTGTCAGGGGGGGGTCAAGAGACCCAGTACTTC
>-|TRBJ1-1|many|TRBV11-2
CASTPGTEAFF
TGTGCCAGCACCCCGGGCACTGAAGCTTTCTTT
>-|TRBJ1-1|many|TRBV29-1
CSVGGVEKTEAFF
TGCAGCGTTGGGGGAGTAGAGAAGACTGAAGCTTTCTTT
>-|TRBJ1-4|many|TRBV20-1
CSARSTMSNEKLFF
TGCAGTGCTAGATCGACAATGTCTAATGAAAAACTGTTTTTT
>TRBD2|TRBJ2-4|many|TRBV11-3
CASSPAGGSSGLRGKNIQYF
TGTGCCAGCAGCCCGGCGGGGGGGTCTAGCGGCCTCCGGGGCAAAAACATTCAGTACTTC
>-|TRBJ1-2|few|TRBV28
CASLTSRTASLKRGYTF
TGTGCCAGCCTAACTTCGAGAACAGCCTCCCTGAAGCGAGGCTACACCTTC
>-|TRBJ2-1|many|TRBV7-8
CASSYRRDSEQFF
TGTGCCAGCAGCTACCGCCGGGACTCCGAGCAGTTCTTC
>-|TRBJ2-7|many|TRBV20-1
CSASANSYEQYF
TGCAGTGCTAGTGCTAACTCCTACGAGCAGTACTTC
>-|TRBJ2-1|few|TRBV7-9
CASSPRPGQIYNEQFF
TGTGCCAGCAGCCCCCGACCCGGACAGATCTACAATGAGCAGTTCTTC
>TRBD2|TRBJ2-1|many|TRBV7-8
CASSLGAGLDNEQFF
TGTGCCAGCAGCTTAGGAGCGGGGCTAGACAATGAGCAGTTCTTC
>-|TRBJ2-3|many|TRBV5-5
CASTSTSTDTQYF
TGTGCCAGCACGTCTACTAGCACAGATACGCAGTATTTT
>-|TRBJ2-2|many|TRBV5-6
CASSLYLEGAGELFF
TGTGCCAGCAGCCTCTACCTAGAGGGCGCCGGGGAGCTGTTTTTT
>TRBD1|TRBJ1-3|medium-sized|TRBV20-1
CSARTGAGNTIYF
TGCAGTGCTAGGACAGGGGCAGGAAACACCATATATTTT
>-|TRBJ1-4|-|TRBV5-1
CASSLAGIEKLFF
TGCGCCAGCAGCTTGGCGGGGATTGAAAAACTGTTTTTT
>-|TRBJ1-1|many|TRBV7-9
CASSFTEVSTEAFF
TGTGCCAGCAGCTTCACGGAGGTGAGCACTGAAGCTTTCTTT
>-|TRBJ1-1|many|TRBV7-6
CASSLALDLTEAFF
TGTGCCAGCAGCTTGGCGCTGGATCTCACTGAAGCTTTCTTT
>-|TRBJ2-5|many|TRBV12-3/TRBV12-4
CASSFRNQETQYF
TGTGCCAGCAGTTTTCGGAATCAAGAGACCCAGTACTTC
>TRBD2|TRBJ2-3|-|TRBV2
CASSETLAAGYTDTQYF
TGTGCCAGCAGTGAAACGCTGGCAGCGGGGTACACAGATACGCAGTATTTT
>-|TRBJ2-1|many|TRBV20-1
CSARLGRGYNEQFF
TGCAGTGCTCGCCTCGGCCGGGGCTACAATGAGCAGTTCTTC
>-|TRBJ2-7|few|TRBV7-7
CASSLVSGGEQYF
TGTGCCAGCAGCTTAGTTTCCGGTGGCGAGCAGTACTTC
>-|TRBJ2-1|-|TRBV7-9
CASSWPSGEQFF
TGTGCCAGCAGCTGGCCCAGCGGTGAGCAGTTCTTC
>-|TRBJ1-2|many|TRBV20-1
CSARAGTSDYGYTF
TGCAGTGCTAGAGCCGGGACCTCAGACTATGGCTACACCTTC
>TRBD1|TRBJ1-6|many|TRBV20-1
CSARVQGADSPLHF
TGCAGTGCTAGAGTACAGGGGGCTGATTCACCCCTCCACTTT
>TRBD2|TRBJ2-7|many|TRBV10-3
CATTPSGGYEQYF
TGTGCCACCACCCCCAGCGGGGGCTACGAGCAGTACTTC
>-|TRBJ2-1|few|TRBV12-3/TRBV12-4
CASSPNLLGTYNEQFF
TGTGCCAGCAGTCCAAACTTATTGGGGACCTACAATGAGCAGTTCTTC
>-|TRBJ2-5|-|TRBV29-1
CSVPTDTQETQYF
TGCAGCGTACCGACTGACACGCAAGAGACCCAGTACTTC
>-|TRBJ1-5|many|TRBV29-1
CSVAMDGGNQPQHF
TGCAGCGTTGCTATGGACGGAGGCAATCAGCCCCAGCATTTT
>-|TRBJ2-1|many|TRBV20-1
CSARERPFAEQFF
TGCAGTGCTAGAGAGCGCCCCTTCGCGGAGCAGTTCTTC
>-|TRBJ2-1|few|TRBV6-6
CASGSHSRTEQFF
TGTGCCAGCGGGTCCCACTCAAGGACTGAGCAGTTCTTC
>-|TRBJ2-3|many|TRBV28
CASREGVADTQYF
TGTGCCAGCAGAGAAGGGGTAGCAGATACGCAGTATTTT
>-|TRBJ2-2|-|TRBV15
CATSRERRQQHTGELFF
TGTGCCACCAGCAGAGAACGTCGGCAGCAGCACACCGGGGAGCTGTTTTTT
>-|TRBJ1-1|-|TRBV12-3/TRBV12-4
CASSLGGPPEAFF
TGTGCCAGCAGTTTAGGAGGGCCCCCTGAAGCTTTCTTT
>TRBD1|TRBJ1-1|-|TRBV6-1
CASSLRDSVLKAFF
TGTGCCAGCAGTCTCCGGGACAGCGTTCTAAAAGCTTTCTTT
>-|TRBJ2-7|many|TRBV18
CASSPATGTLYEQYF
TGTGCCAGCTCACCAGCGACCGGCACCCTTTACGAGCAGTACTTC
>TRBD1|TRBJ1-1|many|TRBV4-1
CASSRGQGAGYTEAFF
TGCGCCAGCAGCCGGGGACAGGGGGCAGGTTACACTGAAGCTTTCTTT